This T cell receptor (beta chain) is drawn from a study of blood T cells in healthy people across ages. The CDR3 is 17 residues long. Between the trimmed V and J ends, which lost 6 bases and 5 bases, there was a span of 25 bases. CDR1 is MNHEY, CDR2 SVGEGT, per germline. The study's findings and limits: A roughly linear age-dependent decrease characterized TCR beta diversity per million T cells. Using unsorted PBMCs precluded a conclusive naive versus antigen-experienced comparison.

Then a second PCR, running roughly 7 to 12 cycles, was carried out with a sample-barcoded 5' primer and a J-beta primer mix. Every individual sample yielded 2.5 million or more paired-end reads (each containing CDR3). One entry per CDR3 protein results from TCRdb running MiXCR on the 5' RACE reads. Of some 790,000 distinct CDR3 sequences listed, around 26% are singletons. This clonotype was counted once. Its antigen is unidentified. The source is a woman of 80 years or more in good health. Sequenced input: blood. The V call is TRBV6-2 or TRBV6-3, the J call TRBJ1-1, with D possibly TRBD1 on 5 matching bases. CDR3 coding DNA: TGTGCCAGCAGAAGCTGGGACCCGGCAAGAAAGGGAACTGAAGCTTTCTTT. Translated, it gives CASRSWDPARKGTEAFF.